This section outlines one T cell receptor (beta chain) sequence together with its context. This clonotype was seen only a few times. Its binding antigen is unknown. It has no much larger one-base neighbor in the sample; base qualities were not kept. The donors were roughly 39 Caucasian individuals from Russia, aged roughly 6 to 100 years, who were systemically healthy. Each donor gave ten milliliters of peripheral blood, drawn into EDTA-treated Vacutainer tubes. Ficoll-Paque density-gradient centrifugation was used to isolate PBMCs, with at least 6 million obtained per sample. Trizol reagent was used to extract total RNA from PBMCs, with at least 6 micrograms per sample. For every donor, an aliquot of PBMCs went through flow cytometry to measure the percentages of naive CD45RAhigh/CD27high T cells. The source of the sample is a study of blood T cells in healthy people across ages (dated by TCRdb to 2013 to 2016). At the level of the whole study: Template switching captured roughly one uniquely barcoded TCR beta cDNA molecule per two T cells in model experiments. To track age-related changes in TCR beta repertoire diversity, the study relied on deep sequencing normalized with unique cDNA molecular identifiers. The donors were divided into four age groups: young (average about 16 years), middle-aged (around 37), aged (approximately 62) and long-lived (roughly 82). To avoid experimental bias, donors of different ages were spread randomly across the sequencing lanes. For two donors (one aged 18 to 29 and one aged 80 or older), the study analyzed two additional independent replicas of 1 million unique cDNA reads from the same blood draw. Broader findings and caveats from the paper: The long-lived group showed more naive CD4+ T cells, fewer expanded clones and increased TCR diversity than the aged group, suggesting age selection. Observed TCR beta diversity per million T cells fell roughly linearly with age, and a significant reduction was already apparent by age around 44. Total diversity estimates from one million sequenced T cells were considered lower bounds and underestimates. Because profiling used bulk unsorted PBMCs, naive and antigen-experienced compartments could not be compared conclusively. A strong correlation was found between observed TCR beta diversity and the percentage of naive T cells measured by flow cytometry. Donor CMV infection status was unknown, potentially confounding age-related changes in expanded clonotypes.

CDR1 and CDR2 are drawn from the germline V gene: SGHDN, FVKESK. From its cysteine to its phenylalanine, the CDR3 spans 16 amino acids. CDR3 DNA is the only sequence kept; it has 48 bases, read in frame from the first base. Trimming takes 3 bases from V and 4 bases from J, and the germline ends sit 18 bases apart. The method was 5' RACE. Sequenced on an Illumina HiSeq 2500. The second PCR ran for about 7 to 11 cycles and used a J-beta primer mix along with a sample-barcoded 5' primer. A unique molecular identifier was introduced onto each TCR beta cDNA molecule by a template-switch 5' adaptor carrying 12 random nucleotides. At least 3 million CDR3-containing paired-end reads were obtained from each sample. The Mint cDNA synthesis kit, primed by a TRBC-specific oligonucleotide, was used to synthesize first-strand cDNA from all RNA. After uracil-DNA glycosylase treatment, a first 18-cycle PCR used universal primers M1SS and BC2_uni_R on all cDNA. The authors' pipeline ran thus. For normalization, 1 million high-quality reads, each with a distinct molecular identifier, were randomly selected from each sample. Instead of being binned into consensus sequences, reads that shared molecular identifiers were thrown out. MiTCR, set to a Q25 quality threshold and the strictest error-elimination algorithm, was used for CDR3 identification, clonotype clustering and error correction. Lower-bound total TCR beta diversity was estimated with a nonparametric unseen species model using Euler transformation. The raw public data were reprocessed by TCRdb itself: fastp quality trimming at Q25, MiXCR clonotype calling, in-frame beta chains only. Rows matching on CDR3 protein sequence are summarized as one entry with the most common DNA and genes. These V and J calls originate from TCRdb's pipeline instead of the authors' own analysis. The sample contains fewer than 950,000 distinct CDR3 sequences, about 55% of them found a single time. Jointly, the top ten make up around 40% of the sample.

The source is a man older than 75 in good health. The source material was blood. The chain links TRBV14 with TRBJ1-2; a weak D assignment points to TRBD1 (6 bases agree). The CDR3 region has the sequence CASSQEPGVAGYGYTF. The nucleotides read TGTGCCAGCAGCCAGGAGCCAGGGGTTGCTGGCTATGGCTACACCTTC.